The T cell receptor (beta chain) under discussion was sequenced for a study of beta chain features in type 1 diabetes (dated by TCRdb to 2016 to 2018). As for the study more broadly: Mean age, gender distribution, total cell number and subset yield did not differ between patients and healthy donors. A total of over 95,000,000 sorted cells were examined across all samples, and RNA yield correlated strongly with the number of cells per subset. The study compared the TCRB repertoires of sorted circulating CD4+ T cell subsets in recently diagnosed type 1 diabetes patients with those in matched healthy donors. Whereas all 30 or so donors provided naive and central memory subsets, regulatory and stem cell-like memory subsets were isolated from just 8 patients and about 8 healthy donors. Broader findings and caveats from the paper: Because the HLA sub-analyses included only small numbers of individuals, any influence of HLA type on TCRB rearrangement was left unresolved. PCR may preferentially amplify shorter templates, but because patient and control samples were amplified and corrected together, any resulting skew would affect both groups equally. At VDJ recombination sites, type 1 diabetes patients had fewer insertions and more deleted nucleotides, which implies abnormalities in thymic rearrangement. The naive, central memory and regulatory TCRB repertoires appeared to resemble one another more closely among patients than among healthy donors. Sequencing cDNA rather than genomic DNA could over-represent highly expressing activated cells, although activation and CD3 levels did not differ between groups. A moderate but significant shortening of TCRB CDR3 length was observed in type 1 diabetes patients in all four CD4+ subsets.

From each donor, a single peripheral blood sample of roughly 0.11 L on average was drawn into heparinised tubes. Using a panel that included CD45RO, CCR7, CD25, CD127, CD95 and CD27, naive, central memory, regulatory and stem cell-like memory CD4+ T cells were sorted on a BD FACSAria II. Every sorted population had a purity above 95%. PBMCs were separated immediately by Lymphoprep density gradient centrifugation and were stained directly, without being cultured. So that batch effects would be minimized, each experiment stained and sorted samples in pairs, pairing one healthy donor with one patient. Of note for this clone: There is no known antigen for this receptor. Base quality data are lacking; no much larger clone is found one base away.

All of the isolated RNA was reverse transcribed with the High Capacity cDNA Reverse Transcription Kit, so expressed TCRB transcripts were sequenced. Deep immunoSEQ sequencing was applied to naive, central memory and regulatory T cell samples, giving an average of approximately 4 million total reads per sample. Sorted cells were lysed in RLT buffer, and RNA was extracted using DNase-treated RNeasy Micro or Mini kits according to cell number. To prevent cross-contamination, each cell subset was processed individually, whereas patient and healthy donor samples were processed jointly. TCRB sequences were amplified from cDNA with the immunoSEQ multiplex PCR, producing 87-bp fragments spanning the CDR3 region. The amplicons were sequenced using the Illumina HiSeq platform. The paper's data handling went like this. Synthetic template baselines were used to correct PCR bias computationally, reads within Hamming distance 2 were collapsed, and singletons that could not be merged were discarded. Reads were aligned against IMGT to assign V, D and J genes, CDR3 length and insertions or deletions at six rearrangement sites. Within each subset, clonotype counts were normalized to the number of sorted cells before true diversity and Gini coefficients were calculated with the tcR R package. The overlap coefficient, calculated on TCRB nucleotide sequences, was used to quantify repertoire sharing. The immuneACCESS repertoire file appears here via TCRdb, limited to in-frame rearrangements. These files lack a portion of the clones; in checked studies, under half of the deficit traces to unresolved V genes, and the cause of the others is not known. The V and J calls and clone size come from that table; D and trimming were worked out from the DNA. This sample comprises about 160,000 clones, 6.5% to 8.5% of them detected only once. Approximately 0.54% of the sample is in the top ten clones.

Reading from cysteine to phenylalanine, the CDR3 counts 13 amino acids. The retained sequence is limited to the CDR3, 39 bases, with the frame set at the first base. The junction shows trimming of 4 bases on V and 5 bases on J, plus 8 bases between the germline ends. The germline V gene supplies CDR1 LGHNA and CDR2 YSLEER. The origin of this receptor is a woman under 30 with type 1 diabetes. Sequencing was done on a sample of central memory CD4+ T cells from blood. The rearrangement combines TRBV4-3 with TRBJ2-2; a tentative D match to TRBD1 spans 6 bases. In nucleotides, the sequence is TGCGCCAGCAGCCGCACAGGGACCGGGGAGCTGTTTTTT. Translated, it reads CASSRTGTGELFF.